These 31 T cell receptor beta chains were sequenced from one sample in a study of early T cells in non-severe SARS-CoV-2 infection. TCRdb re-derived calls from the 5' RACE reads in MiXCR, one entry per CDR3 protein. The sample lists about 64,000 distinct CDR3 sequences, 20% seen once, with 16% in the top ten. This specimen was whole blood, taken at baseline. Receptor source: an adult who was a healthcare worker with PCR-confirmed SARS-CoV-2 infection or an uninfected control (not recorded which).

This clonotype was detected many times. This sequence joins TRBV27 and TRBJ2-3; D gene unclear. The CDR3 sequence is 14 residues long. The germline V gene encodes CDR1 MNHEY and CDR2 SMNVEV (reference sequence). The V and J ends lost 2 bases and 0 bases respectively, with 6 bases between them. In nucleotides, the CDR3 is TGTGCCAGCAGTTTAACTACTAGCACAGATACGCAGTATTTT. It translates to CASSLTTSTDTQYF.

V usage is TRBV6-6 and J usage is TRBJ1-3; D perhaps matches TRBD1 (5 bases). The V gene lost 2 bases and the J gene lost 1 base, with 18 bases spanning the gap. Germline V CDR1 and CDR2: MNHNY, SVGAGI (reference sequence). The CDR3 has 18 amino acids. CDR3 DNA sequence: TGTGCCAGCAGTTACCCGAGCAGGGCCACTCTTTCTGGAAACACCATATATTTT. The encoded protein is CASSYPSRATLSGNTIYF.

This clonotype was recorded a few times. The V and J genes are TRBV7-9 and TRBJ2-7; unclear D gene. Trimming cost V 3 bases and J 2 bases, with 5 bases left between them. CDR3 length equals 12 residues. The germline CDR1 and CDR2 sequences are SEHNR and FQNEAQ (reference sequence). The CDR3 bases are TGTGCCAGCAGCTTTCGGCCCTACGAGCAGTACTTC. The encoded protein is CASSFRPYEQYF.

The J gene is TRBJ2-5, the V gene TRBV2; D ambiguous. V gave up 0 bases and J gave up 4 bases, with 18 bases separating them. The CDR3 loop spans 17 amino acids. CDR1 is SNHLY and CDR2 is FYNNEI in the germline V gene. CDR3 amino acids: CASSEAIGIRRGETQYF. The CDR3 DNA follows: TGTGCCAGCAGTGAAGCGATTGGAATTCGAAGAGGAGAGACCCAGTACTTC.

This clonotype has a handful of counts. V and J are TRBV5-5 and TRBJ1-1, with 9 bases that match TRBD1. V was pared by 4 bases and J by 5 bases, with 9 bases of the junction left unmatched. The CDR3 loop spans 15 amino acids. Per the germline V gene, CDR1 is SGHKS and CDR2 is YYEKEE (reference sequence). CDR3 amino acids: CASSPGTGSSTEAFF. CDR3 in DNA: TGTGCCAGCAGCCCCGGGACAGGGTCGTCTACTGAAGCTTTCTTT.

This chain connects TRBV20-1 to TRBJ1-5; 10 positions agree with TRBD1. CDR1 and CDR2 (germline): DFQATT, SNEGSKA (reference sequence). Germline trimming cut 7 bases from V and 3 bases from J; bases unmatched to any gene: 3. CDR3 length: 13 residues. Here the CDR3 DNA reads TGCAGTGTGACAGGGGGCTTCAATCAGCCCCAGCATTTT. The encoded protein is CSVTGGFNQPQHF.

A few counts support this clonotype. CDR3 bases: TGTGCCAGCAGTACCACAGATACGCAGTATTTT. As protein: CASSTTDTQYF. V gene TRBV2 combines with J gene TRBJ2-3; unclear D gene. CDR3 length: 11 residues. V lost 5 bases, J lost 2 bases, and 2 bases lay in between. The germline V gene has CDR1 SNHLY and CDR2 FYNNEI.

The V gene is TRBV20-1, the J gene TRBJ2-5; the match to TRBD2 covers 7 bases. The CDR3 is 12 amino acids. The V and J ends lost 3 bases and 5 bases, in that order; junction bases with no gene match: 3. Germline loops: CDR1 DFQATT, CDR2 SNEGSKA (reference sequence). The CDR3 DNA sequence: TGCAGTGCTAGTGGCGGGAGTGAGACCCAGTACTTC. It encodes CSASGGSETQYF.

The chain has TRBV6-1 and TRBJ2-5; no reliable D call. V was pared by 4 bases and J by 5 bases, with 17 bases between. The CDR3 sequence is 15 residues long. Germline-derived CDR1 and CDR2 are MNHNS and SASEGT. This CDR3 reads CASSGNRILTETQYF. CDR3 nucleotide sequence: TGTGCCAGCAGTGGTAACAGAATACTCACGGAGACCCAGTACTTC.

This clonotype came up a few times. The chain uses TRBV30 and TRBJ1-1; D is unclear. The V and J ends lost 5 bases and 0 bases respectively, with 19 bases between them. The CDR3 covers 16 residues. The germline V gene encodes CDR1 GTSNPN and CDR2 SVGIG (reference sequence). The chain's CDR3 is CAWLPLQRKLNTEAFF. The DNA of the CDR3 is TGTGCCTGGCTCCCTCTACAGCGGAAATTGAACACTGAAGCTTTCTTT.

The J gene is TRBJ1-1, the V gene TRBV5-1, with D possibly TRBD1 on 5 matching bases. The CDR3 loop spans 15 amino acids. CDR1 SGHRS and CDR2 YFSETQ come from the germline V gene. V gave up 0 bases and J gave up 4 bases, with 13 bases separating them. The CDR3 DNA reads as TGCGCCAGCAGCTTGGCGGGGGACCGGTTCACTGAAGCTTTCTTT. This codes for CASSLAGDRFTEAFF.

This clonotype has just a few counts. V gene TRBV27 combines with J gene TRBJ2-3, with D perhaps matching TRBD1 or TRBD2 (5 bases each). The CDR3 contains 16 residues. CDR1 MNHEY and CDR2 SMNVEV come from the germline V gene (reference sequence). V shed 4 bases and J shed 2 bases, with 16 bases lying between them. CDR3 amino acids: CASSSIRDGFTDTQYF. CDR3 sequence (DNA): TGTGCCAGCAGTTCTATCCGGGACGGATTCACAGATACGCAGTATTTT.

V usage is TRBV20-1 and J usage is TRBJ2-7; 15 bases align to TRBD2. Germline loops: CDR1 DFQATT, CDR2 SNEGSKA (reference sequence). The ends lost 6 bases at V and 5 bases at J; junction bases unmatched: 11. The CDR3 has 16 residues. The CDR3 coding sequence is TGCAGTGCAAAAAGGACTAGCGGGGGGGCCTGGAACGAGCAGTACTTC. Translated: CSAKRTSGGAWNEQYF.

This clonotype occurred many times. This rearrangement joins TRBV12-3 or TRBV12-4 to TRBJ1-4; TRBD1 aligns across 10 bases. The CDR3 totals 15 residues. J gave up 8 bases and V 2 bases, and 5 bases lay outside the gene matches. The CDR3 protein is CASSLQGTGDEKLFF. CDR3 DNA: TGTGCCAGCAGTTTACAAGGGACAGGGGACGAAAAACTGTTTTTT.

The genes are TRBV7-6 and TRBJ2-1, with 14 bases identical to TRBD2. Losses at the gene ends were 5 bases for V and 7 bases for J; bases not matched to a gene: 7. Germline values: CDR1 SGHVS, CDR2 FNYEAQ. The CDR3 is 16 residues long. As DNA, the CDR3 is TGTGCCAGCAGCAAGACTAGCGGGGGGGCTAAGAATGAGCAGTTCTTC. Encoded protein: CASSKTSGGAKNEQFF.

This clonotype was picked up a small number of times. This chain links TRBV29-1 with TRBJ2-3; TRBD2 aligns across 8 bases. Losses at the gene ends were 6 bases for V and 1 base for J; bases not matched to a gene: 6. CDR1 is SQVTM, CDR2 ANQGSEA, per germline. The CDR3 runs 14 residues. CDR3 region: CSVGLLAGTDTQYF. As DNA, the CDR3 is TGCAGCGTGGGGTTACTAGCGGGCACAGATACGCAGTATTTT.

This clonotype has at least ten counts. The chain has TRBV20-1 and TRBJ1-2; D may be TRBD1 (6 bases). The germline V gene has CDR1 DFQATT and CDR2 SNEGSKA (reference sequence). V lost 6 bases and J lost 8, with 13 bases in between. The CDR3 loop spans 11 amino acids. CDR3 sequence (DNA): TGCAGTGCCAGGGGTTCTCGGGGCTACACCTTC. This sequence encodes CSARGSRGYTF.

This clonotype has more than one count but fewer than ten. V and J are TRBV6-1 and TRBJ1-2; maybe TRBD1 (6 bases). Deletions cut 2 bases from V and 7 bases from J, with 17 bases between. CDR1 MNHNS and CDR2 SASEGT come from the germline V gene. The CDR3 is 15 amino acids. CDR3 DNA: TGTGCCAGCAGTGAACTCGCCCCGGGGGCGGGTGGCTACACCTTC. As protein: CASSELAPGAGGYTF.

There are a few counts of this clonotype. The chain couples TRBV7-6 to TRBJ2-2, with 7 bases identical to TRBD2. Germline V gives CDR1 SGHVS, CDR2 FNYEAQ. The CDR3 sequence is 18 residues long. V was clipped by 4 bases and J by 6 bases; unmatched bases: 17. CDR3 coding DNA: TGTGCCAGCAGCTCTCCGAGAAGCGGGGCAAGAGAGGCCGGGGAGCTGTTTTTT. Translating gives CASSSPRSGAREAGELFF.

J is TRBJ2-1 and V is TRBV5-1; D is uncertain. Germline V gene data show CDR1 as SGHRS and CDR2 as YFSETQ. Between the trimmed V and J ends, which lost 4 bases and 10 bases, there was a span of 12 bases. This CDR3 spans 12 amino acids. The CDR3 spells CASSEEYWEQFF. CDR3 coding DNA: TGCGCCAGCAGCGAGGAATATTGGGAGCAGTTCTTC.

The chain has TRBV5-1 and TRBJ2-2; D remains unclear. Between the trimmed V and J ends, which lost 1 base and 0 bases, there was a span of 7 bases. Germline-derived CDR1 and CDR2 are SGHRS and YFSETQ. This CDR3 comprises 15 residues. DNA for the CDR3: TGCGCCAGCAGCTTGCCTAATCCGAACACCGGGGAGCTGTTTTTT. Its protein is CASSLPNPNTGELFF.

This clonotype was picked up many times. The chain links TRBV29-1 to TRBJ2-3; 8 nucleotides agree with TRBD2. Germline V lookup: CDR1 SQVTM, CDR2 ANQGSEA. CDR3 length equals 15 residues. V trimming: 3 bases; J trimming: 1 base; junction bases outside the gene matches: 6. This CDR3 reads CSVERGGRGTDTQYF. CDR3 DNA: TGCAGCGTTGAGCGCGGGGGGAGGGGCACAGATACGCAGTATTTT.

This clonotype was observed a handful of times. The chain joins TRBV28 to TRBJ2-1, with no clear D. Germline assignment: CDR1 MDHEN and CDR2 SYDVKM. The CDR3 extends over 12 amino acids. The V end was cut by 9 bases, the J end by 9 bases, with 15 bases between. This chain's CDR3 is CASFSPLGEQFF. For the CDR3, the DNA is TGTGCCAGTTTCTCCCCATTAGGTGAGCAGTTCTTC.

The rearrangement links TRBV12-3 or TRBV12-4 to TRBJ2-3; TRBD1 might be the D (6 bases). The CDR3 totals 12 residues. V shed 3 bases and J shed 10 bases, with 11 bases lying between them. The CDR3, as DNA: TGTGCCAGCAGTTTGGGGACAACTGCGCAGTATTTT. This encodes CASSLGTTAQYF.

This clonotype was seen ten or more times. The V and J genes are TRBV12-3 or TRBV12-4 and TRBJ2-1; D possibly uses TRBD1 or TRBD2 (5 bases each). The V gene lost 1 base and the J gene lost 6 bases, with 13 bases spanning the gap. This CDR3 has 15 amino acids. For the CDR3, the DNA is TGTGCCAGCAGTTTAGTGGGGGAAACCGGCAATGAGCAGTTCTTC. Translated: CASSLVGETGNEQFF.

V and J are TRBV12-3 or TRBV12-4 and TRBJ1-2, with TRBD1 as a possible D gene (5 bases). Between the trimmed V and J ends, which lost 4 bases and 10 bases, there was a span of 16 bases. The CDR3 is 13 amino acids. The DNA of the CDR3 is TGTGCCAGCAGTTCGGAGTTCCGGGGGGACTACACCTTC. Protein sequence: CASSSEFRGDYTF.

This clonotype was seen ten or more times. The V call is TRBV20-1, the J call TRBJ1-1, with unresolved D. The germline V gene has CDR1 DFQATT and CDR2 SNEGSKA (reference sequence). This CDR3 has 13 amino acids. V dropped 2 bases and J dropped 2 bases, with 9 bases sitting between them. CDR3 protein: CSARRHSNTEAFF. The CDR3 bases are TGCAGTGCTAGAAGGCATTCTAACACTGAAGCTTTCTTT.

This clonotype was seen only a few times. The rearrangement links TRBV13 to TRBJ1-3; 11 nucleotides line up with TRBD1. In germline, CDR1 is PRHDT, CDR2 FYEKMQ (reference sequence). This CDR3 is built from 16 residues. The junction had 9 bases not matched to a gene; V was cut back by 6 bases and J by 5 bases. CDR3 amino acids: CASREPGTGGRNTIYF. As DNA, the CDR3 is TGTGCCAGCAGGGAACCTGGGACAGGGGGACGAAACACCATATATTTT.

This clonotype came up a few times. V usage is TRBV7-2 and J usage is TRBJ1-2, with D possibly being TRBD1 (5 bases). There are 17 residues in the CDR3. Trimming took 1 base from V and 0 from J, leaving 15 bases between them. The germline gives CDR1 SGHTA, CDR2 FQGNSA. The CDR3 nucleotides are TGTGCCAGCAGCTTAGGTCCTATAGCAGGGACTAACTATGGCTACACCTTC. This encodes CASSLGPIAGTNYGYTF.

The chain employs TRBV4-1 and TRBJ2-7; 8 nucleotides line up with TRBD1. Per germline, CDR1 MGHRA and CDR2 YSYEKL. The CDR3 consists of 16 residues. J lost 1 base, V lost 1 base, and 6 bases had no gene match. This CDR3 is CASSQGWTGNSYEQYF. The CDR3 DNA follows: TGCGCCAGCAGCCAAGGGTGGACAGGGAATTCCTACGAGCAGTACTTC.

At least ten counts were recorded for this clonotype. This rearrangement joins TRBV7-9 to TRBJ1-5; D gene uncertain. Trimming cost V 1 base and J 6 bases, with 7 bases left between them. Per the germline V gene, CDR1 is SEHNR and CDR2 is FQNEAQ (reference sequence). The CDR3 is 13 residues long. CDR3 region: CASSLGSSQPQHF. The CDR3 DNA sequence: TGTGCCAGCAGCTTAGGGTCTTCTCAGCCCCAGCATTTT.